A single sample gave rise to the 17 T cell receptor beta chains below, sequenced in a study of blood T cell repertoires in COVID-19. Assay: immunoSEQ multiplex PCR; the TCRdb copy retains only in-frame clones and omits some. The repertoire includes hundreds of thousands of clones, roughly 90% of them detected once, and about 6% sits in the top ten. Sequenced: PBMCs or T cells enriched from blood (not recorded which). Source of these receptors: a woman between 25 and 40 years old with acute COVID-19.

This clone occurred a few times. This chain links TRBV4-3 with TRBJ2-7, with no clear D. Germline CDR1 reads LGHNA; CDR2 reads YSLEER. Between the trimmed V and J ends, which lost 1 base and 5 bases, there was a span of 15 bases. The CDR3 has 15 residues. Here the CDR3 reads CASSQGRVVVDEQYF. In DNA, the CDR3 is TGCGCCAGCAGCCAAGGGAGAGTGGTCGTCGACGAGCAGTACTTC.

The rearrangement uses TRBV19 and TRBJ1-6, with D unresolved. Trimming cost V 3 bases and J 0 bases, with 9 bases left between them. Germline loops: CDR1 LNHDA, CDR2 SQIVND (reference sequence). CDR3 length: 16 amino acids. The CDR3 is CASSIKSSSYNSPLHF. CDR3 bases: TGTGCCAGTAGTATTAAGTCGAGCTCCTATAATTCACCCCTCCACTTT.

CDR3 sequence: CASRAGTFQETQYF. CDR3 nucleotides: TGTGCCAGCAGGGCCGGGACATTCCAAGAGACCCAGTACTTC. The gene calls are TRBV2 and TRBJ2-5; D is possibly TRBD1 (6 bases). The germline CDR1 and CDR2 sequences are SNHLY and FYNNEI. CDR3 length equals 14 residues. Trimming took 6 bases from V and 1 from J, leaving 12 bases between them.

This clone showed up just a few times. The genes are TRBV2 and TRBJ1-2; 7 positions match TRBD1. Losses at the gene ends were 4 bases for V and 8 bases for J; bases not matched to a gene: 4. CDR3 length: 12 residues. Germline lookup yields CDR1 SNHLY and CDR2 FYNNEI. Here the CDR3 DNA reads TGTGCCAGCAGTGGGACAGGTTCGGGCTACACCTTC. Amino acids: CASSGTGSGYTF.

This clone was counted only a few times. The chain joins TRBV14 to TRBJ2-7; D possibly corresponds to TRBD1 (5 bases). Trimming stripped 4 bases from V and 0 bases from J, with 13 bases between. This CDR3 comprises 15 residues. In germline, CDR1 is SGHDN, CDR2 FVKESK. The CDR3 loop is CASSRAGFGSYEQYF. CDR3 DNA sequence: TGTGCCAGCAGCCGCGCAGGGTTCGGCTCCTACGAGCAGTACTTC.

V usage is TRBV7-2 and J usage is TRBJ1-2; a possible D gene is TRBD1 (5 bases). Trimming left V 5 bases short and J 8 bases short, with 12 bases between. This CDR3 comprises 12 residues. Germline V gives CDR1 SGHTA, CDR2 FQGNSA. This CDR3 is CASSTRVGGYTF. The CDR3 nucleotides read TGTGCCAGCAGCACCAGGGTGGGGGGCTACACCTTC.

This clone was seen a single time. The genes are TRBV7-2 and TRBJ2-3, with D tentatively TRBD2 (6 bases). Per the germline V gene, CDR1 is SGHTA and CDR2 is FQGNSA. Trimming pared 1 base from V and 2 bases from J, leaving 13 bases between. This CDR3 is 16 amino acids long. In DNA, the CDR3 is TGTGCCAGCAGCTTAGGGGCTAGCGAGTACACAGATACGCAGTATTTT. This sequence encodes CASSLGASEYTDTQYF.

The chain recombines TRBV11-2 with TRBJ1-2; D might be TRBD1 (6 bases). Per the germline V gene, CDR1 is SGHAT and CDR2 is FQNNGV. The CDR3 covers 15 residues. V shed 7 bases and J shed 7 bases, with 22 bases lying between them. The CDR3 sequence is CASTPGGGLGSGYTF. CDR3 coding DNA: TGTGCCAGCACCCCCGGGGGGGGCCTGGGCTCTGGCTACACCTTC.

The rearrangement links TRBV3-1 (or the pseudogene TRBV3-2) to TRBJ2-1; the match to TRBD2 covers 13 bases. Germline CDR1 reads LGHDT; CDR2 reads YNNKEL (reference sequence). This CDR3 has 17 residues. J lost 5 bases, V lost 0 bases, and 4 bases had no gene match. CDR3 sequence: CASSQELAGGMDNEQFF. As DNA, the CDR3 is TGTGCCAGCAGCCAAGAACTAGCGGGGGGGATGGACAATGAGCAGTTCTTC.

The V gene is TRBV7-3, the J gene TRBJ2-1, with 7 bases matching TRBD1. CDR3 length equals 15 residues. CDR1 is SGHTA and CDR2 is FQGTGA in the germline V gene. V trimming: 2 bases; J trimming: 7 bases; junction bases outside the gene matches: 8. The CDR3 DNA reads as TGTGCCAGCAGCTTACAGGGTGGCAGGGGGAATGAGCAGTTCTTC. Its protein is CASSLQGGRGNEQFF.

This clone appeared once. The CDR3 loop reads CASSVLAGNEQFF. CDR3 nucleotide sequence: TGTGCCAGCAGTGTACTAGCGGGTAATGAGCAGTTCTTC. The genes are TRBV6-4 and TRBJ2-1; 9 bases are a match to TRBD2. Germline V gene sequence: CDR1 MRHNA, CDR2 SNTAGT. CDR3 size: 13 residues. V gave up 4 bases and J gave up 7 bases; unmatched junction bases: 2.

The rearrangement uses TRBV7-2 and TRBJ2-3; D possibly corresponds to TRBD2 (6 bases). CDR3 length: 17 amino acids. The V end was cut by 5 bases, the J end by 6 bases, with 24 bases between. Germline V gene lookup returns CDR1 SGHTA and CDR2 FQGNSA. As DNA, the CDR3 is TGTGCCAGCAGCCGTTTTAGAGGACCTGGAGGGCGGGATACGCAGTATTTT. Translating gives CASSRFRGPGGRDTQYF.

As for this clone: One end of the junction is discordant with germline, which a read error may explain. The V and J genes are TRBV7-7 and TRBJ2-1; 11 bases are shared with TRBD2. This CDR3 spans 15 amino acids. The V gene's germline CDR1 is SSHAT and CDR2 FNYEAQ (reference sequence). CDR3 coding DNA: TGTGCTAGCAGCTTAGCGGGAGGGACCTACAATGAGCAGTTCTTC. Residues: CASSLAGGTYNEQFF.

The V call is TRBV6-5, the J call TRBJ2-5; D possibly corresponds to TRBD2 (6 bases). V was trimmed by 7 bases and J by 1 base, leaving 13 bases between them. CDR3 size: 14 residues. The germline V gene has CDR1 MNHEY and CDR2 SVGAGI. CDR3 amino acids: CASNLERAQETQYF. The CDR3 DNA sequence: TGTGCCAGCAATTTGGAGCGGGCCCAAGAGACCCAGTACTTC.

The chain employs TRBV7-2 and TRBJ2-3; 14 positions agree with TRBD2. The germline CDR1 and CDR2 sequences are SGHTA and FQGNSA. The length of the CDR3 is 17 residues. The V segment lost 5 bases and the J segment 2 bases; nucleotides outside the gene matches: 6. The DNA for the CDR3 is TGTGCCAGCAGCCCCCGGACTAGCGGGGGGATCACAGATACGCAGTATTTT. Its protein is CASSPRTSGGITDTQYF.

The chain employs TRBV15 and TRBJ1-4; TRBD1 agrees at 7 bases. V gave up 3 bases and J gave up 7 bases; unmatched junction bases: 11. The germline V gene has CDR1 LNHNV and CDR2 YYDKDF (reference sequence). The CDR3 consists of 16 residues. CDR3 residues: CATSRPGQKVVEKLFF. CDR3 in DNA: TGTGCCACCAGCAGGCCGGGACAGAAGGTAGTTGAAAAACTGTTTTTT. The full variable domain, with the rest looked up from reference TRBV15 and TRBJ1-4, is DAMVIQNPRYQVTQFGKPVTLSCSQTLNHNVMYWYQQKSSQAPKLLFHYYDKDFNNEADTPDNFQSRRPNTSFCFLDIRSPGLGDTAMYLCATSRPGQKVVEKLFFGSGTQLSVL.

The CDR3 is CASSLTPGDLYNEQFF. CDR3 DNA sequence: TGTGCCAGCAGCTTGACCCCAGGGGATCTTTACAATGAGCAGTTCTTC. The gene calls are TRBV5-4 and TRBJ2-1, with a tentative D call TRBD1 (6 bases). V lost 1 base and J 4 bases, leaving 15 bases between the germline ends. CDR1 SGHNT and CDR2 YYREEE come from the germline V gene (reference sequence). The CDR3 is 16 residues long.